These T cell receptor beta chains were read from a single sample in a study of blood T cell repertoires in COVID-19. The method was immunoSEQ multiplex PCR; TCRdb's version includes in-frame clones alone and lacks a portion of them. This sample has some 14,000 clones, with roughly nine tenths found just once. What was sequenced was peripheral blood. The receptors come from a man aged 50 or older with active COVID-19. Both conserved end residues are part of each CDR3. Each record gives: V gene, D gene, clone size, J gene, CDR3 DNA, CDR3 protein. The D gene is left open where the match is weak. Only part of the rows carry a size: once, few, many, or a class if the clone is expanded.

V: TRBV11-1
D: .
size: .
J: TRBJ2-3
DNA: TGTGCCAGCAGCTTCCGGGAGAGAGGAGATACGCAGTATTTT
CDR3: CASSFRERGDTQYF

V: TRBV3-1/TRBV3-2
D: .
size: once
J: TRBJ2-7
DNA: TGTGCCAGCAGCCAAGCCGGCGAGCAGTACTTC
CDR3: CASSQAGEQYF

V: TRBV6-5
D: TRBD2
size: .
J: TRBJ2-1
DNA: TGTGCCAGCCGACTAGCATTATCGGTAGGGCAGTTCTTC
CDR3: CASRLALSVGQFF

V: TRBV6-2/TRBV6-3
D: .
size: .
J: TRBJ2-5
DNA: TGTGCCAGCAGTTACTCGTTCACTGCGACTAGTGAGACCCAGTACTTC
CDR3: CASSYSFTATSETQYF

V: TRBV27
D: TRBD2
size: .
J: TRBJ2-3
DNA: TGTGCCAGCAGTTTATCCCGCGTAGCGGGATACGCAGATACGCAGTATTTT
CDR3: CASSLSRVAGYADTQYF

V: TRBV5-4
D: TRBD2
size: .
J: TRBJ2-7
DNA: TGTGCCAGCAGCTTGGGCCTAGCGGGAGGGCGAGAGCAGTACTTC
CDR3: CASSLGLAGGREQYF

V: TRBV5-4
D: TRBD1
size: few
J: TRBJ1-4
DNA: TGTGCCAGCAGCCGAGGACAGGGGGCTGAAAAACTGTTTTTT
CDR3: CASSRGQGAEKLFF

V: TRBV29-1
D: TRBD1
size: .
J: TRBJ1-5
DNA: TGCAGCCAAGCTACGGGACAGGCCAATCAGCCCCAGCATTTT
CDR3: CSQATGQANQPQHF

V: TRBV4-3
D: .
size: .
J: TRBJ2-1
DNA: TGCGCCAGCAGCCAAGATCCTCTTAGCAATGAGCAGTTCTTC
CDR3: CASSQDPLSNEQFF

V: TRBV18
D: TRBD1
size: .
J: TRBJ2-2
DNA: TGTGCCAGCTCACCTATAACTCCGGGACAGGGAGCCACCGGGGAGCTGTTTTTT
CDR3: CASSPITPGQGATGELFF

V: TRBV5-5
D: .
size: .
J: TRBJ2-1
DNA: TGTGCCAGCAGCCAGCATGCCCTAGCGAGCTCCTACAATGAGCAGTTCTTC
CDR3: CASSQHALASSYNEQFF

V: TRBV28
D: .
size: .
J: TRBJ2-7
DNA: TGTGCCAGCGGTTACTACTACTACGAGCAGTACTTC
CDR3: CASGYYYYEQYF

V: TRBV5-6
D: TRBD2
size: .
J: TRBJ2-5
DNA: TGTGCCAGCAGCTCTCTCGGGACTAGCGGGAGAGGTCGGCAGGCCCAGTACTTC
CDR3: CASSSLGTSGRGRQAQYF

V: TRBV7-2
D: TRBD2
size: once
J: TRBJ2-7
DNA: TGTGCCAGCAGCCTAGATACTACTAGCGCGCAGTACTTC
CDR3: CASSLDTTSAQYF

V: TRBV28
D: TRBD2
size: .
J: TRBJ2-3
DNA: TGTGCCAGCAGTGAAACTAGCGGGAGTCCAGATACGCAGTATTTT
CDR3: CASSETSGSPDTQYF